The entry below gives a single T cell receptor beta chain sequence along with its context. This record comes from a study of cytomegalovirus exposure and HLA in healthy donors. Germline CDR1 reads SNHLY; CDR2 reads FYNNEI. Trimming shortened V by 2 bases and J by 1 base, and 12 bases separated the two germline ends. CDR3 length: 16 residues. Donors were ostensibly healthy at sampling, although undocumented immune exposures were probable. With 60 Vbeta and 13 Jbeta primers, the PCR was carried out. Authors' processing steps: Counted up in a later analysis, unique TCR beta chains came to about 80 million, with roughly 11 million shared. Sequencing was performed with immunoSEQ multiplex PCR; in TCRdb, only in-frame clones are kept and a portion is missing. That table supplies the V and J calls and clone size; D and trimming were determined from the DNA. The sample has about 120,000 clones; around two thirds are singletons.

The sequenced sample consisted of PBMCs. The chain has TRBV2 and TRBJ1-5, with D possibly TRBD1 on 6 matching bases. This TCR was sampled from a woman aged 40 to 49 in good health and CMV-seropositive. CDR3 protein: CASSENSQGSNQPQHF. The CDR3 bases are TGTGCCAGCAGTGAAAACAGCCAGGGGAGCAATCAGCCCCAGCATTTT.